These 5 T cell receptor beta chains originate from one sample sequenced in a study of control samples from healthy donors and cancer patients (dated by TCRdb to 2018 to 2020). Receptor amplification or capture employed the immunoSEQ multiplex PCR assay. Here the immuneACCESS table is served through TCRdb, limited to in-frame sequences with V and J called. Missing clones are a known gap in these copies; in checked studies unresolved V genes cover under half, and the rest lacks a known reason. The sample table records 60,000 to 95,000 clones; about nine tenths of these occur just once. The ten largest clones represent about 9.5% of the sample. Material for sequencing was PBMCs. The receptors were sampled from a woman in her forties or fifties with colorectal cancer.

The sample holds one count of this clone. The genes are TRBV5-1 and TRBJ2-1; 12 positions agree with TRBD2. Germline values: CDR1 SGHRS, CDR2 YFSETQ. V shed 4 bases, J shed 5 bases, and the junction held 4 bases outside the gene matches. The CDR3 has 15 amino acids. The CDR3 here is CASSRGLAGHNEQFF. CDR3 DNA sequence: TGCGCCAGCAGCCGCGGACTAGCGGGACACAATGAGCAGTTCTTC.

Here the CDR3 reads CASSIDGNTGELFF. DNA of the CDR3: TGTGCCAGTAGTATAGACGGGAACACCGGGGAGCTGTTTTTT. This rearrangement joins TRBV19 to TRBJ2-2; no clear D gene. The V end was cut by 0 bases, the J end by 1 base, with 3 bases between. Germline V gene lookup returns CDR1 LNHDA and CDR2 SQIVND (reference sequence). The CDR3 extends over 14 amino acids.

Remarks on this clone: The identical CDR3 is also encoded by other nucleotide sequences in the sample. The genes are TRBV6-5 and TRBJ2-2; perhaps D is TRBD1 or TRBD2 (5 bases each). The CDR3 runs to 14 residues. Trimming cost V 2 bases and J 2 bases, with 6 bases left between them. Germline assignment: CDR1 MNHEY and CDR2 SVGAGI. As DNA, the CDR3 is TGTGCCAGCAGTTACGGGGGTAACACCGGGGAGCTGTTTTTT. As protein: CASSYGGNTGELFF.

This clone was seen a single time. CDR3 in DNA: TGTGCCAGCAGGACCGTAGCGGGATATGGCTACACCTTC. Amino acids: CASRTVAGYGYTF. The rearrangement uses TRBV5-6 and TRBJ1-2; D unresolved. The CDR3 contains 13 residues. In germline, CDR1 is SGHDT, CDR2 YYEEEE. Deletions cut 5 bases from V and 5 bases from J, with 13 bases between. Full variable domain (rest looked up from reference TRBV5-6 and TRBJ1-2): DAGVTQSPTHLIKTRGQQVTLRCSPKSGHDTVSWYQQALGQGPQFIFQYYEEEERQRGNFPDRFSGHQFPNYSSELNVNALLLGDSALYLCASRTVAGYGYTFGSGTRLTVV.

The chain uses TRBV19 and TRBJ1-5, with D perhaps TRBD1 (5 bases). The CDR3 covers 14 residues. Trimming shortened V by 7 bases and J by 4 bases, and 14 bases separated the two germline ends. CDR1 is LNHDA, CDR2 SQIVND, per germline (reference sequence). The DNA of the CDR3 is TGTGCCAGTATGGGGGAGGGGTTGAATCAGCCCCAGCATTTT. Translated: CASMGEGLNQPQHF. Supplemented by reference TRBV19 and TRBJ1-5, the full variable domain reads DGGITQSPKYLFRKEGQNVTLSCEQNLNHDAMYWYRQDPGQGLRLIYYSQIVNDFQKGDIAEGYSVSREKKESFPLTVTSAQKNPTAFYLCASMGEGLNQPQHFGDGTRLSIL.